This T cell receptor (beta chain) came from a study of cytomegalovirus exposure and HLA in healthy donors. With 60 Vbeta and 13 Jbeta primers, the PCR was carried out. Profiling relied on immunoSEQ multiplex PCR, and the TCRdb table lists in-frame clones only, not all of them. The sample yields about 200,000 clones, 65% to 85% seen once. Germline-derived CDR1 and CDR2 are SNHLY and FYNNEI. V was cut by 4 bases and J by 7 bases, with 19 bases left in between. The CDR3 is 16 residues long. Sequences were obtained from PBMCs. This sequence joins TRBV2 and TRBJ1-4, with TRBD1 as a possible D gene (6 bases). The source is a man in his thirties or forties in good health and CMV-seronegative. The CDR3 spells CASSVQRGEGGEKLFF. The CDR3, as DNA: TGTGCCAGCAGTGTACAGCGCGGGGAGGGGGGTGAAAAACTGTTTTTT.